This T cell receptor beta chain was captured in a study of PD-1 blockade in classical Hodgkin lymphoma. Study results and caveats: Whereas CD4+ TCR diversity had risen significantly by C4D1, CD8+ TCR diversity had not. The baseline diversity of complete responders showed similarity to that of newly diagnosed patients.

With respect to this clone: The antigen is unknown.

The table came from immunoSEQ multiplex PCR; TCRdb's copy has only in-frame clones and leaves some out. The sample has about 97,000 clones, around 80% seen once; the top ten hold less than 15%. Exposure to brentuximab vedotin varied, and each patient had relapsed following autologous stem cell transplantation. The CDR3 is made up of 17 amino acids. Germline assignment: CDR1 SGDLS and CDR2 YYNGEE. Unmatched junction bases numbered 6, after V lost 2 bases and J lost 5 bases. The chain recombines TRBV9 with TRBJ2-3; 15 bases are a match to TRBD2. The specimen was peripheral blood mononuclear cells (PBMCs), collected at baseline. This TCR was sampled from a human donor with classical Hodgkin lymphoma. CDR3 amino acids: CASSVVGLAGGRDTQYF. CDR3 nucleotide sequence: TGTGCCAGCAGCGTGGTAGGACTAGCGGGAGGGCGAGATACGCAGTATTTT.